This is a list of T cell receptor beta chains from one sample in a study of T cell responses to AZD1222 COVID-19 vaccine. Generated by immunoSEQ multiplex PCR, the TCRdb table keeps only in-frame clones and is missing some. This repertoire shows about 150,000 clones, 75% to 85% found once; its top ten account for roughly 4%. The sample here was peripheral blood, taken on day 0 of MenACWY control vaccination. The receptors originated from an adult in good health. Both conserved end residues are part of each CDR3. D genes are given only for firm matches. The listing skips clone size in some rows; elsewhere it reads once, few, many or a size class.

D: TRBD1
J: TRBJ2-1
V: TRBV29-1
size: .
DNA: TGCAGCGTCCGAACGGGACAGGGGAGGAATGAGCAGTTCTTC
CDR3: CSVRTGQGRNEQFF

D: TRBD1
J: TRBJ1-1
V: TRBV4-2
size: .
DNA: TGTGCCAGCAGCCACAGGGACAGGGGCGACACTGAAGCTTTCTTT
CDR3: CASSHRDRGDTEAFF

D: .
J: TRBJ1-6
V: TRBV4-2
size: .
DNA: TGTGCCAGCAGCCAAGATTGGGGCGGGTATTCACCCCTCCACTTT
CDR3: CASSQDWGGYSPLHF

D: .
J: TRBJ1-5
V: TRBV19
size: .
DNA: TGTGCCAGTAGGGTCCGTAATCAGCCCCAGCATTTT
CDR3: CASRVRNQPQHF

D: .
J: TRBJ1-1
V: TRBV5-6
size: .
DNA: TGTGCCAGCAGCGAGGGCCTTAACACTGAAGCTTTCTTT
CDR3: CASSEGLNTEAFF

D: TRBD2
J: TRBJ2-2
V: TRBV6-5
size: few
DNA: TGTGCCAGCGGGGGGGTGAACACCGGGGAGCTGTTTTTT
CDR3: CASGGVNTGELFF

D: .
J: TRBJ1-4
V: TRBV19
size: .
DNA: TGTGCCAGTAGTACCGGACTACATGAAAAACTGTTTTTT
CDR3: CASSTGLHEKLFF

D: .
J: TRBJ1-2
V: TRBV6-5
size: .
DNA: TGTGCCAGCAGCCCCACGGGGATCGGGAACTATGGCTACACCTTC
CDR3: CASSPTGIGNYGYTF

D: .
J: TRBJ2-3
V: TRBV9
size: once
DNA: TGTGCCAGCAGCGTAGTGGCAGGGAAAACGGATACGCAGTATTTT
CDR3: CASSVVAGKTDTQYF

D: .
J: TRBJ1-4
V: TRBV24-1
size: .
DNA: TGTGCCACCAGTGATTCATCTGCAACTAATGAAAAACTGTTTTTT
CDR3: CATSDSSATNEKLFF

D: TRBD2
J: TRBJ2-1
V: TRBV28
size: .
DNA: TGTGCCAGCAGTTCTCTACAACTAGCGGCGGGGTACAATGAGCAGTTCTTC
CDR3: CASSSLQLAAGYNEQFF

D: .
J: TRBJ1-5
V: TRBV18
size: .
DNA: TGTGCCAGCTCACCATCTGGGGGTGGGCAGCCCCAGCATTTT
CDR3: CASSPSGGGQPQHF

D: TRBD2
J: TRBJ2-5
V: TRBV27
size: few
DNA: TGTGCCAGCAGTTTATCACCCCCGGGTTTGAAGCGGGGGGCTCGGGAGACCCAGTACTTC
CDR3: CASSLSPPGLKRGARETQYF

D: .
J: TRBJ1-5
V: TRBV6-5
size: .
DNA: TGTGCCAGCAGCCCAGTTTGGACTAGCGATCAGCCCCAGCATTTT
CDR3: CASSPVWTSDQPQHF

D: .
J: TRBJ1-4
V: TRBV9
size: few
DNA: TGTGCCAGCAGTGCCCGGGTGGGGGTGACTAATGAAAAACTGTTTTTT
CDR3: CASSARVGVTNEKLFF

D: .
J: TRBJ2-7
V: TRBV5-1
size: once
DNA: TGCGCCAGCAGTGGTGGCCAGGGCTACGAGCAGTACTTC
CDR3: CASSGGQGYEQYF

D: .
J: TRBJ1-2
V: TRBV5-4
size: .
DNA: TGTGCCAGCGCTATCCGGGGTCAAGCTAACTATGGCTACACCTTC
CDR3: CASAIRGQANYGYTF

D: .
J: TRBJ1-5
V: TRBV7-3
size: .
DNA: TGTGCCAGCACCGTCAATCAGCCCCAGCATTTT
CDR3: CASTVNQPQHF

D: .
J: TRBJ2-3
V: TRBV6-5
size: .
DNA: TGTGCCAGCAGCTCCGGGGGAGGTGGAACAGATACGCAGTATTTT
CDR3: CASSSGGGGTDTQYF

D: .
J: TRBJ1-2
V: TRBV4-1
size: .
DNA: TGCGCCAGCAGCCAAGATCAGACACCTAACTATGGCTACACCTTC
CDR3: CASSQDQTPNYGYTF

D: TRBD1
J: TRBJ2-1
V: TRBV9
size: .
DNA: TGTGCCAGCAGCGTAAGGACAGGGGTAAGGAATGAGCAGTTCTTC
CDR3: CASSVRTGVRNEQFF

D: .
J: TRBJ1-3
V: TRBV30
size: .
DNA: TGTGCCTGGAGTCCGAACGGGCAGGCGTACTCTGGAAACACCATATATTTT
CDR3: CAWSPNGQAYSGNTIYF

D: .
J: TRBJ2-2
V: TRBV27
size: once
DNA: TGTGCCAGCAGTGGGCCTAACACCGGGGAGCTGTTTTTT
CDR3: CASSGPNTGELFF

D: .
J: TRBJ2-7
V: TRBV6-6
size: .
DNA: TGTGCCAGCAGTTACAGGGGGTCCTTCTCCTACGAGCAGTACTTC
CDR3: CASSYRGSFSYEQYF

D: TRBD1
J: TRBJ1-2
V: TRBV3-1/TRBV3-2
size: .
DNA: TGTGCCAGCAGCCAGACAGGGCTTGGTGGCTACACCTTC
CDR3: CASSQTGLGGYTF

D: .
J: TRBJ1-2
V: TRBV18
size: .
DNA: TGTGCCAGCTCATCGTCGGACGGGTGGGATGGCTACACCTTC
CDR3: CASSSSDGWDGYTF

D: .
J: TRBJ2-1
V: TRBV6-5
size: once
DNA: TGTGCCAGCAGGCGGTCTGTGGTGGAGTTCTTC
CDR3: CASRRSVVEFF

D: TRBD1
J: TRBJ1-3
V: TRBV9
size: .
DNA: TGTGCCAGCAGCGTAGCAGGGCAGGGGGGACCCAACACCATATATTTT
CDR3: CASSVAGQGGPNTIYF

D: .
J: TRBJ1-4
V: TRBV13
size: .
DNA: TGTGCCAGCAGCTTCCGGGGCCATAATGAAAAACTGTTTTTT
CDR3: CASSFRGHNEKLFF

D: TRBD1
J: TRBJ1-1
V: TRBV6-5
size: .
DNA: TGTGCCAGCAGTTTCGCGGGACAGGGTGTTACTGAAGCTTTCTTT
CDR3: CASSFAGQGVTEAFF

D: TRBD1
J: TRBJ2-2
V: TRBV19
size: .
DNA: TGTGCCAGTAGTCCTCACAGGGGGACCGGGGAGCTGTTTTTT
CDR3: CASSPHRGTGELFF

D: TRBD1
J: TRBJ2-5
V: TRBV24-1
size: .
DNA: TGTGCCACCAGTCAGGGACAGGGGGGAGAGACCCAGTACTTC
CDR3: CATSQGQGGETQYF

D: .
J: TRBJ2-2
V: TRBV24-1
size: once
DNA: TGTGCCACAGGGACCCAATTGTCGGGCACCGGGGAGCTGTTTTTT
CDR3: CATGTQLSGTGELFF

D: TRBD2
J: TRBJ2-1
V: TRBV28
size: .
DNA: TGTGCCAGCAGCCTAGCGGGGGGGGACAATGAGCAGTTCTTC
CDR3: CASSLAGGDNEQFF

D: .
J: TRBJ1-6
V: TRBV7-8
size: .
DNA: TGTGCCAGCAGAGGGGGGGGTAACTCACCCCTCCACTTT
CDR3: CASRGGGNSPLHF

D: TRBD1
J: TRBJ2-2
V: TRBV5-1
size: once
DNA: TGCGCCAGCAGCCGTGCAGGGGGCGGGCCCGGGGAGCTGTTTTTT
CDR3: CASSRAGGGPGELFF

D: .
J: TRBJ1-6
V: TRBV11-1
size: .
DNA: TGTGCCAGCAGCTTAATAGGCATTTCCAGCGAACCCCTCCACTTT
CDR3: CASSLIGISSEPLHF

D: .
J: TRBJ2-5
V: TRBV14
size: .
DNA: TGTGCCAGCAGCCAAGTTGGACACTTTCAAGAGACCCAGTACTTC
CDR3: CASSQVGHFQETQYF

D: .
J: TRBJ1-5
V: TRBV6-1
size: .
DNA: TGTGCCAGCAGTGAAGGGACAGAGAATCAGCCCCAGCATTTT
CDR3: CASSEGTENQPQHF

D: .
J: TRBJ1-2
V: TRBV6-1
size: few
DNA: TGTGCCAGCAGTGAAGCGCTTCGGGGGGTCTATGGCTACACCTTC
CDR3: CASSEALRGVYGYTF

D: TRBD1
J: TRBJ2-7
V: TRBV12-3/TRBV12-4
size: .
DNA: TGTGCCAGCAGTTCACAGGGGTTGGGCGAGCAGTACTTC
CDR3: CASSSQGLGEQYF

D: TRBD1
J: TRBJ2-1
V: TRBV5-1
size: .
DNA: TGCGCCAGCAGTTTGGGACAGCACAATGAGCAGTTCTTC
CDR3: CASSLGQHNEQFF

D: .
J: TRBJ2-2
V: TRBV20-1
size: .
DNA: TGCAGTGCTAGTCCAGGGGCCGCCTCGAACACCGGGGAGCTGTTTTTT
CDR3: CSASPGAASNTGELFF

D: .
J: TRBJ2-3
V: TRBV29-1
size: .
DNA: TGCAGCGTTGAGGGGGACTCAAGCACAGATACGCAGTATTTT
CDR3: CSVEGDSSTDTQYF

D: .
J: TRBJ1-2
V: TRBV9
size: .
DNA: TGTGCCAGCAGCGTAGCCGGTGCCACCTTGAACTATGGCTACACCTTC
CDR3: CASSVAGATLNYGYTF

D: .
J: TRBJ1-4
V: TRBV9
size: .
DNA: TGTGCCAGCAGCGTGGGTGGAGACAGGAGAAATGAAAAACTGTTTTTT
CDR3: CASSVGGDRRNEKLFF

D: TRBD2
J: TRBJ2-5
V: TRBV5-1
size: .
DNA: TGCGCCAGCAGCTACGGACTAGCGGGGGGAGGGGAGACCCAGTACTTC
CDR3: CASSYGLAGGGETQYF

D: .
J: TRBJ1-1
V: TRBV5-6
size: .
DNA: TGTGCCAGCAGCTTTGCCGAAGACACTGAAGCTTTCTTT
CDR3: CASSFAEDTEAFF

D: .
J: TRBJ1-5
V: TRBV15
size: .
DNA: TGTGCCACCAGCAGACAGAGCGGACAGCAGCCCCAGCATTTT
CDR3: CATSRQSGQQPQHF

D: .
J: TRBJ1-5
V: TRBV19
size: .
DNA: TGTGCCAGTAGTATACCGGGTGTCAATCAGCCCCAGCATTTT
CDR3: CASSIPGVNQPQHF

D: .
J: TRBJ1-2
V: TRBV3-1/TRBV3-2
size: .
DNA: TGTGCCAGCAGCCATATGCAGACTGCTGCTGTCTATGGCTACACCTTC
CDR3: CASSHMQTAAVYGYTF

D: TRBD2
J: TRBJ2-1
V: TRBV7-9
size: .
DNA: TGTGCCAGCACTCTGACTAGCGGGGGAGGCAATGAGCAGTTCTTC
CDR3: CASTLTSGGGNEQFF

D: .
J: TRBJ2-7
V: TRBV4-2
size: .
DNA: TGTGCCAGCAGCCCCGGAACTAGCCGATCCTACGAGCAGTACTTC
CDR3: CASSPGTSRSYEQYF

D: .
J: TRBJ1-6
V: TRBV3-1/TRBV3-2
size: .
DNA: TGTGCCAGCAGCCAAGTCGGGAATTCACCCCTCCACTTT
CDR3: CASSQVGNSPLHF

D: .
J: TRBJ2-1
V: TRBV5-1
size: .
DNA: TGCGCCAGCAGCTTGGCAGGGGTGCAGTTCTTC
CDR3: CASSLAGVQFF

D: .
J: TRBJ2-1
V: TRBV2
size: .
DNA: TGTGCCAGCAGCATTACTAGCTCCTACAATGAGCAGTTCTTC
CDR3: CASSITSSYNEQFF